The rows below give T cell receptor beta chains drawn from one sample of a study of response to subunit inactivated influenza vaccine. TCRdb re-called the RT-PCR reads through MiXCR, storing one row per CDR3 protein. The table includes around 470,000 distinct CDR3 sequences, about 7.2% detected once. Sequenced material: PBMCs from blood, taken less than 30 months after vaccination. Source of these receptors: a man aged 50-75 years who received an inactivated influenza vaccine. Each CDR3 is given with its conserved first and last residue. D genes are given only for firm matches. Size tells how often a clone was seen (once, few, many) or the class of an expanded clone, and some rows leave it out.

j_gene	d_gene	len	v_gene	abundance	CDR3nt	CDR3aa
TRBJ2-7	-	16	TRBV28	many	TGTGCCAGCAGTACCCCCAGCGGTTTTAGCTCCTACGAGCAGTACTTC	CASSTPSGFSSYEQYF
TRBJ2-2	-	15	TRBV6-1	-	TGTGCCAGCAGTCCCACTCCCGGGAACACCGGGGAGCTGTTTTTT	CASSPTPGNTGELFF
TRBJ1-2	TRBD1	15	TRBV5-1	few	TGCGCCAGCAACCTCGCAGGGGGCGCGGACTATGGCTACACCTTC	CASNLAGGADYGYTF
TRBJ2-5	-	14	TRBV18	few	TGTGCCAGCTCACCCCCGTCGGGGCTAGAGACCCAGTACTTC	CASSPPSGLETQYF
TRBJ2-1	-	12	TRBV9	-	TGTGCCAGCAGCCAGGGTAGGACTGAGCAGTTCTTC	CASSQGRTEQFF
TRBJ2-2	TRBD2	15	TRBV10-3	few	TGTGCCATCAGCCCCGGGGGGGCGAACACCGGGGAGCTGTTTTTT	CAISPGGANTGELFF
TRBJ2-7	-	16	TRBV5-1	few	TGCGCCAGCAGCGCACCCAGGGGTTCTCTCTCCTACGAGCAGTACTTC	CASSAPRGSLSYEQYF
TRBJ2-3	TRBD2	19	TRBV14	-	TGTGCCAGCAGCCAAGATTGGCTAGCGGGAGCATATTCGACAGATACGCAGTATTTT	CASSQDWLAGAYSTDTQYF
TRBJ2-1	-	16	TRBV5-1	-	TGCGCCAGCAGCTTGGAGGGAGGACAGGTGACCAATGAGCAGTTCTTC	CASSLEGGQVTNEQFF
TRBJ2-7	TRBD2	15	TRBV7-2	few	TGTGCCAGCAGCTTCTCTAGCGGGGGACCCTACGAGCAGTACTTC	CASSFSSGGPYEQYF
TRBJ2-7	-	15	TRBV3-1	few	TGTGCCAGCAGCCAAGGGGCGGGGGCGTCCTACGAGCAGTACTTC	CASSQGAGASYEQYF
TRBJ2-1	TRBD2	15	TRBV12-3/TRBV12-4	many	TGTGCCAGCAGCCCCTTGCGGGAGACCTACAATGAGCAGTTCTTC	CASSPLRETYNEQFF
TRBJ1-4	-	12	TRBV25-1	few	TGTGCCAGCAGTGGGGACCGGGGAAAACTGTTTTTT	CASSGDRGKLFF
TRBJ2-7	-	11	TRBV29-1	few	TGCAGCGTTGAAAGTGGATACGAGCAGTACTTC	CSVESGYEQYF
TRBJ2-5	TRBD2	16	TRBV9	few	TGTGCCAGCAGCATCTCTAGCGGAGAGTACCAAGAGACCCAGTACTTC	CASSISSGEYQETQYF
TRBJ2-1	-	15	TRBV20-1	few	TGCAGTGCGGGGCGGCTAGGGTCAGGGTACAATGAGCAGTTCTTC	CSAGRLGSGYNEQFF
TRBJ2-3	-	15	TRBV5-1	many	TGCGCCAGCAGCTTGGGACAGACTAGCACAGATACGCAGTATTTT	CASSLGQTSTDTQYF
TRBJ2-7	TRBD2	13	TRBV28	-	TGTGCCAGCAGTCCTATCGGGGGGGACGAGCAGTACTTC	CASSPIGGDEQYF
TRBJ1-2	TRBD1	14	TRBV20-1	many	TGCAGTGCTAGAGATGGCAGGGGGCCTAATGGCTACACCTTC	CSARDGRGPNGYTF
TRBJ2-1	-	17	TRBV3-1	-	TGTGCCAGCAGCCGCAGGGGGCGGGGGCTCTCCTACAATGAGCAGTTCTTC	CASSRRGRGLSYNEQFF
TRBJ2-2	TRBD1	14	TRBV7-2	-	TGTGCCAGCAGAGGACAGGGCGCCACCGGGGAGCTGTTTTTT	CASRGQGATGELFF
TRBJ1-2	-	13	TRBV28	many	TGTGCCAGCAAATTAACTCAAACTTATGGCTACACCTTC	CASKLTQTYGYTF
TRBJ1-1	TRBD1	15	TRBV3-1	many	TGTGCCAGCAGCCGTACAGGGGCTGTAGGTACTGAAGCTTTCTTT	CASSRTGAVGTEAFF
TRBJ2-5	-	12	TRBV3-1	many	TGTGCCAGCAGCCAAGATCAAGAGACCCAGTACTTC	CASSQDQETQYF
TRBJ2-1	TRBD1	15	TRBV9	-	TGTGCCAGCGATAAGGGACAGGGGATCTACAATGAGCAGTTCTTC	CASDKGQGIYNEQFF
TRBJ2-7	-	14	TRBV5-4	-	TGTGCCAGCAGCAGATCCGGGACGGTCAACGAGCAGTACTTC	CASSRSGTVNEQYF
TRBJ2-7	-	15	TRBV7-2	many	TGTGCCAGCAGCTTAGCGGGACACCCTCCCTACGAGCAGTACTTC	CASSLAGHPPYEQYF
TRBJ2-3	TRBD2	14	TRBV6-2/TRBV6-3	-	TGTGCCAGCAGTTACCGGTCTAGCGGGGGGACGCAGTATTTT	CASSYRSSGGTQYF
TRBJ2-3	TRBD2	16	TRBV7-8	-	TGTGCCAGCAGCTTAGGGTGGGGGGGAGGCACAGATACGCAGTATTTT	CASSLGWGGGTDTQYF
TRBJ2-3	TRBD2	17	TRBV3-1	few	TGTGCCAGCAGCCAAGGTGTTCTAGCGGGCCCCACAGATACGCAGTATTTT	CASSQGVLAGPTDTQYF
TRBJ2-3	TRBD2	16	TRBV5-1	many	TGCGCCAGCAGCTTCCAGCGGGGGGGCCTCGCAGATACGCAGTATTTT	CASSFQRGGLADTQYF
TRBJ2-7	-	12	TRBV7-9	many	TGTGCCAGCAGCTTAGGTGGATCGGTCGGGTACTTC	CASSLGGSVGYF
TRBJ2-7	TRBD2	15	TRBV5-1	-	TGCGCCAGCAGCTTGAGCCTAGCGGGAGCTTACGAGCAGTACTTC	CASSLSLAGAYEQYF
TRBJ2-1	-	13	TRBV12-3/TRBV12-4	few	TGTGCCAGCAGCCACGGAGGCCTCAATGAGCAGTTCTTC	CASSHGGLNEQFF
TRBJ2-7	-	13	TRBV12-3/TRBV12-4	many	TGTGCCAGCCGAAAGGGGGGGGCTGGCGAGCAGTACTTC	CASRKGGAGEQYF
TRBJ1-2	-	14	TRBV5-1	-	TGCGCCAGCAGCTTGGAAGGACAACTCTATGGCTACACCTTC	CASSLEGQLYGYTF
TRBJ1-2	-	17	TRBV3-1	few	TGTGCCAGCAGCCAAGTTTTGCGCCCCTCAACAAACTATGGCTACACCTTC	CASSQVLRPSTNYGYTF
TRBJ2-7	-	14	TRBV5-1	-	TGCGCCAGCAGCTTGGACAGGGTTAACGACGAGCAGTACTTC	CASSLDRVNDEQYF
TRBJ2-3	TRBD2	12	TRBV2	-	TGTGCCAGCAGTGTGTTGGGACTAGAAACGTATTTT	CASSVLGLETYF
TRBJ1-2	TRBD1	13	TRBV7-2	few	TGTGCCAGCAGCTCTGGAGGGACAGCCATCTACACCTTC	CASSSGGTAIYTF
TRBJ2-2	-	14	TRBV5-4	-	TGTGCCAGCAGCTTTGAGCAAGGAATGGGGGAGCTGTTTTTT	CASSFEQGMGELFF
TRBJ1-4	-	13	TRBV5-1	-	TGCGCCAGCAGCTTGGTTCAGGGAGGGAAACTGTTTTTT	CASSLVQGGKLFF
TRBJ2-5	-	14	TRBV14	-	TGTGCCAGCAGCCAAGACTCCTTCTTGGAGACCCAGTACTTC	CASSQDSFLETQYF
TRBJ1-1	-	15	TRBV4-3	few	TGCGCCAGCAGCCAAGAAATACAGGGTCCCACTGAAGCTTTCTTT	CASSQEIQGPTEAFF
TRBJ2-3	TRBD2	18	TRBV12-3/TRBV12-4	many	TGTGCCAGCAGTTTCCCTCCTGGCGGGGGGGCGGTTACAGATACGCAGTATTTT	CASSFPPGGGAVTDTQYF
TRBJ2-2	-	11	TRBV12-3/TRBV12-4	many	TGTGCCAGCAGTTTTGCCCGGGAGCTGTTTTTT	CASSFARELFF
TRBJ2-4	TRBD1	15	TRBV29-1	many	TGCAGCGTTGAAGTCGGGACAGGCAGTGGAAACATTCAGTACTTC	CSVEVGTGSGNIQYF
TRBJ2-6	TRBD2	18	TRBV5-1	few	TGCGCCAGCACCTCCGTGACTAGCGGGAGACCTGGGGCCAACGTCCTGACTTTC	CASTSVTSGRPGANVLTF